One and the same sample provided the 23 T cell receptor beta chains below, sequenced in a study of fetal regulatory T cell absence and autoimmunity. Libraries were prepared by immunoSEQ multiplex PCR; TCRdb keeps only in-frame clonotypes and omits some of them. The sample records about 95,000 clones, roughly 70% being singletons. Sequenced material: pancreas tissue. These receptors were obtained from a male donor with IPEX syndrome.

The gene calls are TRBV27 and TRBJ2-5, with 13 bases that match TRBD2. With V trimmed by 3 bases and J by 7 bases, 5 bases remained unmatched. The CDR3 has 15 amino acids. Germline V gives CDR1 MNHEY, CDR2 SMNVEV (reference sequence). For the CDR3, the DNA is TGTGCCAGCAGTTTCCGGACTAGCGGGGGAGTGACCCAGTACTTC. Protein product: CASSFRTSGGVTQYF.

The V and J genes are TRBV6-1 and TRBJ1-5; 9 bases fit TRBD1. Germline CDR1 is MNHNS and CDR2 is SASEGT. V lost 5 bases, J lost 6 bases, and 8 bases stayed unmatched. The CDR3 runs to 15 residues. CDR3 region: CASSRVQGAAQPQHF. The CDR3 DNA is TGTGCCAGCAGTAGGGTACAGGGGGCGGCTCAGCCCCAGCATTTT.

This clone has a handful of counts. Other DNA variants within this sample encode the same CDR3. The chain has TRBV5-4 and TRBJ2-7; D gene ambiguous. The CDR3 is 11 residues long. With 0 bases removed from V and 4 bases from J, the gap between germline ends came to 2 bases. Germline assignment: CDR1 SGHNT and CDR2 YYREEE (reference sequence). The CDR3 here is CASSLGYEQYF. The CDR3 nucleotides are TGTGCCAGCAGCTTGGGGTACGAGCAGTACTTC.

The V and J genes are TRBV6-6 and TRBJ2-3; D perhaps matches TRBD1 (6 bases). Between the trimmed V and J ends, which lost 2 bases and 11 bases, there was a span of 14 bases. The germline V gene encodes CDR1 MNHNY and CDR2 SVGAGI (reference sequence). The CDR3 totals 13 residues. The CDR3 sequence is CASSYPTGLGQYF. In DNA, the CDR3 is TGTGCCAGCAGTTACCCCACAGGGCTGGGGCAGTATTTT.

The chain uses TRBV6-4 and TRBJ2-1; D might be TRBD2 (6 bases). Trimming pared 0 bases from V and 6 bases from J, leaving 6 bases between. The CDR3 loop spans 13 amino acids. In germline, CDR1 is MRHNA, CDR2 SNTAGT. CDR3 in amino acids: CASSDSTSNEQFF. CDR3 bases: TGTGCCAGCAGTGACTCGACTAGCAATGAGCAGTTCTTC.

The J gene is TRBJ1-1, the V gene TRBV6-4, with D unclear. Per the germline V gene, CDR1 is MRHNA and CDR2 is SNTAGT. V was shortened by 0 bases and J by 2 bases, with 4 bases between the two germline ends. This CDR3 is 13 amino acids long. The DNA for the CDR3 is TGTGCCAGCAGTGACTCGACCAACACTGAAGCTTTCTTT. Translation gives CASSDSTNTEAFF.

The chain is built from TRBV5-6 and TRBJ1-1; TRBD1 agrees at 7 bases. Germline V lookup: CDR1 SGHDT, CDR2 YYEEEE. The CDR3 is 17 residues long. With V trimmed by 0 bases and J by 3 bases, 11 bases remained unmatched. The CDR3 DNA reads TGTGCCAGCAGCTTGGGCAGGGGGTGGGGTGCGGACACTGAAGCTTTCTTT. Its translation is CASSLGRGWGADTEAFF.

This clone was detected only a few times. The chain joins TRBV27 to TRBJ2-7; 10 bases line up with TRBD1. CDR1 MNHEY and CDR2 SMNVEV come from the germline V gene (reference sequence). V gave up 4 bases and J gave up 3 bases; unmatched junction bases: 12. The CDR3 has 17 residues. The CDR3 DNA is TGTGCCAGCAGTTCCCGGGACAGGGGATTAGACCACTACGAGCAGTACTTC. Amino acid sequence: CASSSRDRGLDHYEQYF.

The chain recombines TRBV11-3 with TRBJ2-3, with a weak D call TRBD2 (6 bases). With 3 bases removed from V and 3 bases from J, the gap between germline ends came to 10 bases. Germline CDR1 SGHNT, CDR2 YENEEA. The CDR3 is 14 residues long. The CDR3 sequence is CASSFGGATDTQYF. The CDR3 bases are TGTGCCAGCAGCTTTGGCGGGGCGACAGATACGCAGTATTTT.

This chain joins TRBV11-2 and TRBJ1-5; D remains unclear. Trimming took off 5 bases at V and 0 bases at J, with 11 bases between the two ends. CDR1 and CDR2 (germline): SGHAT, FQNNGV. This CDR3 has 15 amino acids. Here the CDR3 reads CASSPNSYSNQPQHF. The CDR3 DNA reads as TGTGCCAGCAGCCCGAATTCTTATAGCAATCAGCCCCAGCATTTT.

The chain links TRBV27 to TRBJ1-2; D is uncertain. CDR1 and CDR2 (germline): MNHEY, SMNVEV (reference sequence). Trimming shortened V by 5 bases and J by 1 base, and 5 bases separated the two germline ends. This CDR3 contains 12 residues. The CDR3 region has the DNA TGTGCCAGCAGTACAGATAACTATGGCTACACCTTC. Amino acids: CASSTDNYGYTF.

V and J are TRBV5-6 and TRBJ2-7; perhaps TRBD2 as D (5 bases). Germline values: CDR1 SGHDT, CDR2 YYEEEE. Trimming shortened V by 4 bases and J by 3 bases, and 17 bases separated the two germline ends. The CDR3 runs 15 residues. The CDR3 DNA reads TGTGCCAGCAGCGTAGCCCGGGATTTCAACTACGAGCAGTACTTC. Translation gives CASSVARDFNYEQYF.

The V call is TRBV2, the J call TRBJ1-3; no definite D call. Trimming took 2 bases from V and 0 from J, leaving 5 bases between them. The CDR3 extends over 14 amino acids. CDR1 SNHLY and CDR2 FYNNEI come from the germline V gene. CDR3 amino acids: CASSESRSGNTIYF. CDR3 coding DNA: TGTGCCAGCAGTGAATCCCGCTCTGGAAACACCATATATTTT.

The rearrangement joins TRBV27 to TRBJ2-7; 7 bases match TRBD2. There are 14 residues in the CDR3. The germline V gene encodes CDR1 MNHEY and CDR2 SMNVEV (reference sequence). V shed 6 bases and J 3 bases; nucleotides not matched to a gene: 8. The CDR3 loop is CASRLAASYYEQYF. CDR3 DNA: TGTGCCAGCAGGCTAGCGGCCTCCTACTACGAGCAGTACTTC.

The V gene is TRBV6-1, the J gene TRBJ1-1, with D possibly TRBD1 on 5 matching bases. The length of the CDR3 is 18 residues. Trimming shortened V by 0 bases and J by 3 bases, and 20 bases separated the two germline ends. CDR1 MNHNS and CDR2 SASEGT come from the germline V gene. This CDR3 reads CASSEASDARLGHTEAFF. The CDR3 nucleotides read TGTGCCAGCAGTGAAGCTTCGGACGCCCGGTTGGGGCACACTGAAGCTTTCTTT.

This sequence joins TRBV7-6 and TRBJ1-2; 9 positions match TRBD1. J lost 2 bases, V lost 5 bases, and 3 bases had no gene match. Germline V gene data show CDR1 as SGHVS and CDR2 as FNYEAQ. The CDR3 has 14 residues. CDR3 DNA: TGTGCCAGCAGCCCAGACAGGGGGAACTATGGCTACACCTTC. Protein sequence: CASSPDRGNYGYTF.

The chain joins TRBV5-1 to TRBJ2-3; TRBD2 matches 10 bases. The CDR3 sequence is 15 residues long. CDR1 and CDR2 (germline): SGHRS, YFSETQ. V gave up 3 bases and J gave up 5 bases; unmatched junction bases: 6. CDR3: CASSSSGGAGDTQYF. As DNA, the CDR3 is TGCGCCAGCAGCTCGAGCGGGGGGGCTGGAGATACGCAGTATTTT.

The chain is built from TRBV30 and TRBJ1-2; 11 positions agree with TRBD1. The CDR3 has 14 residues. Germline CDR1 and CDR2: GTSNPN and SVGIG (reference sequence). Trimming took 2 bases from V and 6 from J; bases not matched to a gene: 5. Here the CDR3 DNA reads TGTGCCTGGAGTCGGGACAGGGGGAGACATGGCTACACCTTC. Translation gives CAWSRDRGRHGYTF.

The V gene is TRBV6-1, the J gene TRBJ2-7; 9 positions agree with TRBD2. Germline CDR1 is MNHNS and CDR2 is SASEGT. The CDR3 covers 15 residues. After removal of 11 bases from V and 3 bases from J, the junction contained 14 bases not matched to a gene. The CDR3 sequence: CAGPGEREEHYEQYF. DNA for the CDR3: TGTGCCGGCCCGGGGGAGCGGGAGGAACACTACGAGCAGTACTTC.

This clone turned up a few times. The chain joins TRBV5-4 to TRBJ2-3, with D unclear. CDR3 size: 14 residues. Germline values: CDR1 SGHNT, CDR2 YYREEE (reference sequence). Trimming stripped 4 bases from V and 1 base from J, with 10 bases between. The CDR3 spells CASSPEGGTDTQYF. The CDR3 nucleotides are TGTGCCAGCAGCCCGGAAGGTGGCACAGATACGCAGTATTTT.

The chain has TRBV4-1 and TRBJ2-7, with TRBD2 identical over 8 bases. This CDR3 contains 15 residues. The germline gives CDR1 MGHRA, CDR2 YSYEKL. After removal of 4 bases from V and 2 bases from J, the junction contained 7 bases not matched to a gene. CDR3 in DNA: TGCGCCAGCAGCCCCTCGATACTAGCGGCCTACGAGCAGTACTTC. As protein: CASSPSILAAYEQYF.

V and J are TRBV6-1 and TRBJ1-2, with D maybe TRBD1 (6 bases). The CDR3 sequence is 13 residues long. Germline lookup yields CDR1 MNHNS and CDR2 SASEGT. V was shortened by 4 bases and J by 4 bases, with 10 bases between the two germline ends. DNA for the CDR3: TGTGCCAGCAGTGCCCCACAGGGCTATGGCTACACCTTC. Amino acids: CASSAPQGYGYTF.

A few counts support this clone. This chain links TRBV19 with TRBJ2-5; 8 bases align to TRBD1. The CDR3 is 12 residues long. The germline V gene encodes CDR1 LNHDA and CDR2 SQIVND (reference sequence). Losses at the gene ends were 9 bases for V and 3 bases for J; bases not matched to a gene: 3. The CDR3 reads CASSDREETQYF. CDR3 DNA: TGTGCCAGCTCGGACAGGGAAGAGACCCAGTACTTC.